This T cell receptor (beta chain) was documented in a study of cytomegalovirus exposure and HLA in healthy donors. To note about this clone: Its specificity is not known.

General study findings and limits: The authors listed some 150 TCR beta chains as cytomegalovirus-associated. A few CMV-associated chains proved CMV antigen-specific in vitro. The majority of TCR sequences were rare, yet some public TCRs appeared in many donors. For cytomegalovirus status, the classifier reportedly gave diagnoses with high specificity and sensitivity.

Libraries were prepared by immunoSEQ multiplex PCR; TCRdb keeps only in-frame clonotypes and omits some of them. The table has 100,000 to 150,000 clones, 95% to 96% seen once. The germline V gene has CDR1 ENHRY and CDR2 SYGVKD. After removal of 6 bases from V and 3 bases from J, the junction contained 6 bases not matched to a gene. CDR3 size: 16 residues. The receptor was derived from a man between 18 and 29 years old in good health and CMV-seronegative. The specimen sequenced was PBMCs. The chain joins TRBV10-3 to TRBJ2-3, with 13 bases identical to TRBD2. CDR3: CAISPGTSGKTDTQYF. The CDR3 DNA is TGTGCCATCAGCCCTGGGACTAGCGGGAAGACAGATACGCAGTATTTT.